This T cell receptor beta chain was obtained from a study of Ad26.COV2.S vaccination and SARS-CoV-2 variants. Study context: In the COV1001 trial, the donor was in the Ad26.COV2.S arm. The vaccine Ad26.COV2.S was put into the muscle once, or twice with 56 days between.

Stated treatment: around 19 received Ad26.COV2.S at low or high dose, single or two shots; about 5 received placebo; per-sample allocation not given. Specimen acquisition occurred on day 63 following the initial vaccine or placebo injection. The study, taken as a whole, reports: Vaccine and placebo recipients had similar non-spike TCR breadth. People given the vaccine had a wider spike-specific TCR breadth than placebo recipients did.

Germline V gene lookup returns CDR1 KGHSH and CDR2 LQKENI. V shed 3 bases and J 6 bases; nucleotides not matched to a gene: 6. CDR3 size: 16 residues. Assay: immunoSEQ multiplex PCR; the TCRdb copy retains only in-frame clones and omits some. Of about 350,000 clones in the sample, approximately 90% were seen once. A word on this clone: The target antigen is unknown.

The V gene is TRBV18, the J gene TRBJ2-2; 11 bases fit TRBD1. Material: peripheral blood, obtained in a trial of Ad26.COV2.S vaccine versus placebo. The clonotype was recovered from a person aged 18-65 years who received the Ad26.COV2.S COVID-19 vaccine or a placebo. This CDR3 reads CASSPGQGEASGELFF. In nucleotides, the CDR3 is TGTGCCAGCTCACCGGGACAGGGGGAAGCGTCCGGGGAGCTGTTTTTT. The variable domain in full, with the rest retrieved from reference TRBV18 and TRBJ2-2, is NAGVMQNPRHLVRRRGQEARLRCSPMKGHSHVYWYRQLPEEGLKFMVYLQKENIIDESGMPKERFSAEFPKEGPSILRIQQVVRGDSAAYFCASSPGQGEASGELFFGEGSRLTVL.